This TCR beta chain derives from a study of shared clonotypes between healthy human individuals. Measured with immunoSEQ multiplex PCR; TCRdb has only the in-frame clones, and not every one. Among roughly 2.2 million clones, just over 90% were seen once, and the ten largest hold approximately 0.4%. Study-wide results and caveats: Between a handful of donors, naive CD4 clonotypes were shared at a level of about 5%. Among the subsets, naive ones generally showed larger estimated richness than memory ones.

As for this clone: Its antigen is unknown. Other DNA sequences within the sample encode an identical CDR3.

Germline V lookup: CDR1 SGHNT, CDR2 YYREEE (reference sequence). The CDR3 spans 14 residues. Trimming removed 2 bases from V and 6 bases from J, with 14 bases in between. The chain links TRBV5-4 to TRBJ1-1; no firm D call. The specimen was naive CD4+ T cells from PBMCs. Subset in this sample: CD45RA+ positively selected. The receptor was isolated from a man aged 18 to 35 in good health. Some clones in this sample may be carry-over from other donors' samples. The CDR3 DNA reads TGTGCCAGCAGCTTTGCGGGCACCGAGGCTGAAGCTTTCTTT. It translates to CASSFAGTEAEAFF.